A selection of T cell receptor beta chains follows, all from one sample in a study of cytomegalovirus exposure and HLA in healthy donors. The method was immunoSEQ multiplex PCR; TCRdb's version includes in-frame clones alone and lacks a portion of them. The sample has fewer than 200,000 clones; 75% to 85% are singletons. The sequencing sample was made of PBMCs. All receptors come from a boy aged 10-17 years in good health and CMV-seronegative. Each CDR3 is given with its conserved first and last residue. A D gene is named only where the DNA matches it firmly. Some rows have no size entry. The others give once, few or many, or a class for an expanded clone.

d_call | j_call | clone_size | v_call | cdr3_length | cdr3_aa | cdr3_nt
- | TRBJ2-5 | - | TRBV30 | 13 | CAWSVGGTETQYF | TGTGCCTGGAGTGTGGGGGGAACTGAGACCCAGTACTTC
- | TRBJ1-2 | - | TRBV5-1 | 15 | CASSFPLTGNDGYTF | TGCGCCAGCAGCTTTCCCCTAACAGGGAATGATGGCTACACCTTC
- | TRBJ1-1 | - | TRBV14 | 12 | CASSRAGGKGFF | TGTGCCAGCAGCCGAGCGGGGGGGAAGGGTTTCTTT
TRBD1 | TRBJ2-7 | - | TRBV30 | 13 | CACQGQGAYEQYF | TGTGCCTGCCAGGGACAGGGAGCCTACGAGCAGTACTTC
- | TRBJ1-5 | few | TRBV7-6 | 14 | CASSLGQSNQPQHF | TGTGCCAGCAGCCTAGGACAGAGCAATCAGCCCCAGCATTTT
TRBD1 | TRBJ1-5 | - | TRBV15 | 17 | CATSRDHGQGDNQPQHF | TGTGCCACCAGCAGAGATCACGGACAGGGCGACAATCAGCCCCAGCATTTT
TRBD1 | TRBJ1-1 | once | TRBV11-2 | 18 | CASSLGWGTGTGNTEAFF | TGTGCCAGCAGCTTAGGTTGGGGAACGGGGACAGGCAACACTGAAGCTTTCTTT
- | TRBJ1-2 | - | TRBV4-1 | 13 | CASSQQGNYGYTF | TGCGCCAGCAGCCAACAGGGGAACTATGGCTACACCTTC
- | TRBJ1-4 | - | TRBV7-9 | 19 | CASSLVVRVLGATNEKLFF | TGTGCCAGCAGCTTGGTTGTGCGGGTCTTGGGCGCAACTAATGAAAAACTGTTTTTT
- | TRBJ2-3 | - | TRBV14 | 18 | CASSHLSPGITGTDTQYF | TGTGCCAGCAGCCATCTCTCTCCCGGCATAACAGGCACAGATACGCAGTATTTT
- | TRBJ2-2 | few | TRBV5-1 | 15 | CASQMAGLNTGELFF | TGCGCCAGCCAAATGGCTGGCTTGAACACCGGGGAGCTGTTTTTT
- | TRBJ2-6 | few | TRBV19 | 13 | CASSIEVMDVLTF | TGTGCCAGTAGTATTGAGGTCATGGACGTCCTGACTTTC
TRBD1 | TRBJ1-4 | once | TRBV6-5 | 14 | CASRISTGDEKLFF | TGTGCCAGCAGAATATCGACAGGGGATGAAAAACTGTTTTTT
- | TRBJ1-1 | - | TRBV5-6 | 15 | CASSTLTRRGTEAFF | TGTGCCAGCAGTACTCTCACCCGGCGAGGCACTGAAGCTTTCTTT
- | TRBJ1-2 | - | TRBV30 | 13 | CAWRAWGTYGYTF | TGTGCCTGGAGAGCTTGGGGCACCTATGGCTACACCTTC
TRBD1 | TRBJ1-1 | - | TRBV5-1 | 15 | CASRRKQGAGTEAFF | TGCGCCAGCAGACGAAAACAGGGGGCAGGCACTGAAGCTTTCTTT
TRBD1 | TRBJ1-3 | medium-sized | TRBV25-1 | 18 | CASSELQRTGQSGNTIYF | TGTGCCAGCAGTGAACTTCAGAGGACAGGACAATCTGGAAACACCATATATTTT
- | TRBJ1-1 | - | TRBV7-9 | 12 | CASSPPGWWAFF | TGTGCCAGCAGCCCACCGGGGTGGTGGGCTTTCTTT
TRBD1 | TRBJ2-7 | - | TRBV27 | 13 | CASEGQGEDEQYF | TGTGCCAGCGAGGGACAGGGTGAAGACGAGCAGTACTTC
- | TRBJ1-2 | - | TRBV19 | 15 | CASSPPVQSFNGYTF | TGTGCCAGTAGTCCCCCCGTACAGTCTTTCAATGGCTACACCTTC
TRBD1 | TRBJ2-7 | - | TRBV19 | 14 | CASGGDRDSYEQYF | TGTGCCAGTGGAGGGGACAGGGACTCCTACGAGCAGTACTTC
- | TRBJ1-1 | - | TRBV6-4 | 13 | CASSLQGNTEAFF | TGTGCCAGCAGTCTACAGGGAAACACTGAAGCTTTCTTT
- | TRBJ1-3 | - | TRBV9 | 16 | CASSTPRGTPGNTIYF | TGTGCCAGCAGCACTCCCCGGGGGACCCCTGGAAACACCATATATTTT
- | TRBJ2-1 | - | TRBV21-1 | 16 | CASSKEERGSYNEQFF | TGTGCCAGCAGCAAAGAGGAGCGAGGCTCCTACAATGAGCAGTTCTTC
TRBD1 | TRBJ2-5 | - | TRBV30 | 14 | CAWSRTGLQETQYF | TGTGCCTGGAGTCGGACAGGGCTCCAAGAGACCCAGTACTTC
- | TRBJ1-6 | - | TRBV27 | 14 | CASSFGEDNSPLHF | TGTGCCAGCAGTTTCGGGGAGGACAATTCACCCCTCCACTTT
TRBD1 | TRBJ2-7 | few | TRBV9 | 16 | CASSVGQEQLSYEQYF | TGTGCCAGCAGCGTGGGACAGGAACAACTCTCCTACGAGCAGTACTTC
TRBD2 | TRBJ2-1 | - | TRBV27 | 15 | CASSPRGERGAIRFF | TGTGCCAGCAGTCCCCGGGGCGAGCGGGGGGCCATCCGGTTCTTC
TRBD2 | TRBJ2-1 | - | TRBV7-2 | 16 | CASSLDLAGVQNEQFF | TGTGCCAGCAGCTTAGACCTAGCGGGAGTTCAGAATGAGCAGTTCTTC
- | TRBJ1-1 | - | TRBV27 | 16 | CASSLFSPRDTSKAFF | TGTGCCAGCAGTTTATTTAGCCCCCGGGACACCAGTAAAGCTTTCTTT
- | TRBJ1-1 | - | TRBV5-1 | 14 | CASSLTGLNTEAFF | TGCGCCAGCAGCTTGACAGGACTGAACACTGAAGCTTTCTTT
- | TRBJ1-1 | - | TRBV7-9 | 14 | CASSLTGRFSEAFF | TGTGCCAGCAGCTTAACAGGTAGATTCTCTGAAGCTTTCTTT
TRBD2 | TRBJ2-3 | - | TRBV5-6 | 17 | CASSSGLAGGTWDTQYF | TGTGCCAGCAGCTCGGGACTAGCGGGAGGAACGTGGGATACGCAGTATTTT
- | TRBJ1-1 | - | TRBV7-9 | 11 | CASTVEEGAFF | TGTGCCAGCACCGTGGAGGAGGGAGCTTTCTTT
- | TRBJ1-4 | - | TRBV5-4 | 12 | CASSRDSEKLFF | TGTGCCAGTAGCCGGGACTCTGAAAAACTGTTTTTT
- | TRBJ1-2 | - | TRBV18 | 15 | CASSPIPTGSYGYTF | TGTGCCAGCTCACCAATTCCTACAGGGAGCTATGGCTACACCTTC
- | TRBJ1-5 | - | TRBV6-5 | 15 | CASSYSFSGNQPQHF | TGTGCCAGCAGTTACTCGTTCTCTGGCAATCAGCCCCAGCATTTT
- | TRBJ2-2 | once | TRBV5-1 | 16 | CASSLVPRGPTGELFF | TGCGCCAGCAGCTTGGTACCGCGGGGACCTACCGGGGAGCTGTTTTTT
- | TRBJ1-5 | - | TRBV18 | 13 | CASSPGKHQPQHF | TGTGCCAGCTCCCCGGGGAAGCATCAGCCCCAGCATTTT
- | TRBJ2-3 | - | TRBV2 | 14 | CASSESRVLDTQYF | TGTGCCAGCAGTGAAAGCAGGGTGTTAGATACGCAGTATTTT
- | TRBJ2-7 | - | TRBV6-6 | 13 | CASSRDSGYEQYF | TGTGCCAGCAGTCGGGACTCGGGCTACGAGCAGTACTTC
TRBD1 | TRBJ2-2 | once | TRBV6-1 | 15 | CASSRTGENTGELFF | TGTGCCAGCAGTAGGACAGGGGAGAACACCGGGGAGCTGTTTTTT
TRBD2 | TRBJ2-1 | - | TRBV7-9 | 16 | CSSSSRGAGASNEQFF | TGTTCCAGCAGCTCTAGGGGCGCGGGAGCCTCCAATGAGCAGTTCTTC
- | TRBJ1-1 | - | TRBV2 | 12 | CASANRGTEAFF | TGTGCCAGCGCCAACCGAGGCACTGAAGCTTTCTTT
TRBD2 | TRBJ2-2 | few | TRBV5-1 | 15 | CASRKTSGSTGELFF | TGCGCCAGCAGGAAGACTAGCGGGAGTACCGGGGAGCTGTTTTTT
- | TRBJ2-1 | - | TRBV6-5 | 15 | CASSYSPLSYNEQFF | TGTGCCAGCAGTTACTCTCCACTGAGCTACAATGAGCAGTTCTTC
- | TRBJ1-2 | - | TRBV30 | 12 | CAWSHVSGGYTF | TGTGCCTGGAGTCACGTCAGCGGTGGCTACACCTTC
- | TRBJ2-7 | few | TRBV30 | 12 | CAWSPRTYEQYF | TGTGCCTGGAGCCCCAGGACCTACGAGCAGTACTTC
TRBD2 | TRBJ2-5 | once | TRBV5-4 | 14 | CASSSSGGQETQYF | TGTGCCAGCAGCTCCAGCGGGGGACAAGAGACCCAGTACTTC
TRBD1 | TRBJ2-7 | - | TRBV23-1 | 17 | CASSQDQQGHFFYEQYF | TGCGCCAGCAGTCAAGACCAACAGGGGCATTTTTTCTACGAGCAGTACTTC
- | TRBJ1-1 | - | TRBV6-1 | 13 | CASSASGGFEAFF | TGTGCCAGCAGTGCCTCGGGGGGGTTTGAAGCTTTCTTT
- | TRBJ1-1 | - | TRBV29-1 | 13 | CSVSRLLNTEAFF | TGCAGCGTTAGTAGATTATTGAACACTGAAGCTTTCTTT
TRBD1 | TRBJ1-2 | - | TRBV29-1 | 14 | CSVERDRDRYGYTF | TGCAGCGTTGAACGGGACAGGGATCGCTATGGCTACACCTTC
- | TRBJ1-2 | - | TRBV10-2 | 13 | CASSERGNYGYTF | TGCGCCAGCAGTGAGCGAGGGAACTATGGCTACACCTTC